These 4 T cell receptor beta chains came from one sample sequenced in a study of CD8 T cells in ankylosing spondylitis. Study observations and caveats: Ankylosing spondylitis blood appeared to be characterized by a TCR beta motif of roughly eight highly homologous variants.

Each CDR3 protein gets one entry after TCRdb re-called the 5' RACE reads with MiXCR. Seen here are 470,000 or so distinct CDR3 sequences, approximately 26% observed once, and the top ten hold approximately 1%. What these receptors recognize is not known. The source material was blood, either unsorted or a sorted T cell fraction (not recorded which). These receptor sequences come from a male donor with ankylosing spondylitis.

This clonotype was seen more than once but under ten times. The gene calls are TRBV20-1 and TRBJ2-7; D is uncertain. The CDR3 runs 13 residues. The germline V gene has CDR1 DFQATT and CDR2 SNEGSKA (reference sequence). Trimming cost V 6 bases and J 2 bases, with 14 bases left between them. CDR3 amino acids: CSASPGWTYEQYV. The CDR3 DNA reads as TGCAGTGCAAGTCCTGGGTGGACCTACGAGCAGTACGTC.

This clonotype was detected only a few times. The V gene is TRBV20-1, the J gene TRBJ1-5, with a possible D match to TRBD1 (5 bases). Trimming took 5 bases from V and 11 from J, leaving 10 bases between them. The CDR3 totals 10 residues. The germline gives CDR1 DFQATT, CDR2 SNEGSKA (reference sequence). CDR3 region: CSAGAAAQHF. In DNA form, the CDR3 reads TGCAGTGCTGGGGCCGCGGCCCAGCATTTT.

The sample holds many counts of this clonotype. J is TRBJ2-1 and V is TRBV5-1; D is possibly TRBD1 (6 bases). The V gene's germline CDR1 is SGHRS and CDR2 YFSETQ. Trimming took 4 bases from V and 4 from J, leaving 9 bases between them. The CDR3 spans 13 residues. DNA of the CDR3: TGCGCCAGCAGCCCGGACAGATACAATGAGCAGTTCTTC. It is translated as CASSPDRYNEQFF. Full variable domain (outside the CDR3, taken from reference TRBV5-1 and TRBJ2-1): KAGVTQTPRYLIKTRGQQVTLSCSPISGHRSVSWYQQTPGQGLQFLFEYFSETQRNKGNFPGRFSGRQFSNSRSEMNVSTLELGDSALYLCASSPDRYNEQFFGPGTRLTVL.

V and J are TRBV6-1 and TRBJ1-6, with 9 bases fitting TRBD1. The CDR3 has 14 residues. Germline V CDR1 and CDR2: MNHNS, SASEGT. The junction had 5 bases not matched to a gene; V was cut back by 6 bases and J by 8 bases. CDR3 in DNA: TGTGCCAGCAGCCGGGACAGGGCTGATTCACCCCTCCACTTT. It is translated as CASSRDRADSPLHF.